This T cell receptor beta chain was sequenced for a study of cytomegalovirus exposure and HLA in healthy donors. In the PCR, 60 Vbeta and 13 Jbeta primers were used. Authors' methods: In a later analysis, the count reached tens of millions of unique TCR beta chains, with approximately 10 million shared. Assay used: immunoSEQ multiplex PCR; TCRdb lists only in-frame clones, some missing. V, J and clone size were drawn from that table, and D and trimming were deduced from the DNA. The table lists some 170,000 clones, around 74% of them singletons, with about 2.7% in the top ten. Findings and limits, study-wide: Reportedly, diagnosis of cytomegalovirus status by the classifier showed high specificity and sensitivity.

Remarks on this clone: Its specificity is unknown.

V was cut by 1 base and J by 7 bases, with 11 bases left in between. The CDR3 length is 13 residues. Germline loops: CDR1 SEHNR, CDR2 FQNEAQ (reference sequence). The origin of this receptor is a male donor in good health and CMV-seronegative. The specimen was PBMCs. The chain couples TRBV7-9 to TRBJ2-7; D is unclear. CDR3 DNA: TGTGCCAGCAGCTTAGACCCCTCGAGAGAGCAGTACTTC. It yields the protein CASSLDPSREQYF.